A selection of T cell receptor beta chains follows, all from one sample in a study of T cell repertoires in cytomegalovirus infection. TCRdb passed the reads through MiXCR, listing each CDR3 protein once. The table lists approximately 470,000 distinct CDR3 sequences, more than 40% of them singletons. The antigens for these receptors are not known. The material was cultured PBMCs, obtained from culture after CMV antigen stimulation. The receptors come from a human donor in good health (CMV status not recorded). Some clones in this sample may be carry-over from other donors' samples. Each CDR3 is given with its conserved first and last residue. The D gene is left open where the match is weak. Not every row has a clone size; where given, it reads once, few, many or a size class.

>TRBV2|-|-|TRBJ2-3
TGTGCCAGTGGGCGGTTCACAGATACGCAGTATTTT
CASGRFTDTQYF
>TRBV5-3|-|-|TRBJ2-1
TGTGCCAGCAGCTTTGGGGGGCTATACAATGAGCAGTTCTTC
CASSFGGLYNEQFF
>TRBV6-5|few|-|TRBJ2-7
TGTGCCAGCAGTTACTCGAGGGGGGCTCCCACCTACGAGCAGTACTTC
CASSYSRGAPTYEQYF
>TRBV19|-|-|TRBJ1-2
TGTGCCAGTAGTAGCCGACAAGTGGGCTATGGCTACACCTTC
CASSSRQVGYGYTF
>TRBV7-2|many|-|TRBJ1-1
TGTGCCAGCAGCTCGGGACAGAACACTGAAGCTTTCTTT
CASSSGQNTEAFF
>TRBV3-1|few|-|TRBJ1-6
TGTGCCAGCAGCCCACCCGGGGAATATAATTCACCCCTCCACTTT
CASSPPGEYNSPLHF
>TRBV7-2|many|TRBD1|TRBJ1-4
TGTGCCAGCAGCCCAGACAGGGTCAATGAAAAACTGTTTTTT
CASSPDRVNEKLFF
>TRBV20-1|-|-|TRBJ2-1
TGCAGTGCTAGAGGAGGAGCGGAGGTTTCCTACAATGAGCAGTTCTTC
CSARGGAEVSYNEQFF
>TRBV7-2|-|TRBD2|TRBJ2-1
TGTGCCAGCAGTGGGGGACTAGCGGGAGTGCGATCCTACAATGAGCAGTTCTTC
CASSGGLAGVRSYNEQFF
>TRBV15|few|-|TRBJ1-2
TGTGCCACCAGCGCAGGAGTCTATGGCTACACCTTC
CATSAGVYGYTF
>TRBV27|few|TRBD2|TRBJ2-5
TGTGCCAGCATGATTCGGAGGACTAGCGGGGGGGTCTACCAAGAGACCCAGTACTTC
CASMIRRTSGGVYQETQYF
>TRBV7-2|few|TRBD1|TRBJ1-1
TGTGCCAGCAGCTTAAGGACAGGCCCGAACACTGAAGCTTTCTTT
CASSLRTGPNTEAFF
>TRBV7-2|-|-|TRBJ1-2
TGTGCCAGCAGCTTAGCAGGCAGCCCCTATGGCTACACCTTC
CASSLAGSPYGYTF
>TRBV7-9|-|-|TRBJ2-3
TGTGCCAGCAGCCCCCGGACTATAGATACGCAGTATTTT
CASSPRTIDTQYF
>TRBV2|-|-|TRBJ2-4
TGTGCCAGCAGTGAAAGGGTTTACATTCAGTACTTC
CASSERVYIQYF
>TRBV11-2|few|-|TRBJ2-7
TGTGCCAGCAGCTTAGAACTAGCTTCCTACGAGCAGTACTTC
CASSLELASYEQYF
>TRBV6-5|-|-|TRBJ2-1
TGTGCCAGCAGTACAGGGCCCGTCGAACTACAAAACTCCTACAATGAGCAGTTCTTC
CASSTGPVELQNSYNEQFF
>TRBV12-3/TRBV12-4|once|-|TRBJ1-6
TGTGCCAGCAGGACTCCGGGCCCCTCACCCCTCCACTTT
CASRTPGPSPLHF
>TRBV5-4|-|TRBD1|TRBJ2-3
TGTGCCAGCAGCTTGGGGAACAGGGGGCGGTCAGATACGCAGTATTTT
CASSLGNRGRSDTQYF
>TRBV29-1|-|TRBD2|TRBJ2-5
TGCAGCGTCGATGGGACTAGCGGGACGATCATTCAAGAGACCCAGTACTTC
CSVDGTSGTIIQETQYF
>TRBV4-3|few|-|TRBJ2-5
TGCGCCAGCAGCCAGGACAAGCGAGAGACCCAGTACTTC
CASSQDKRETQYF
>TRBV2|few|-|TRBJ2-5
TGTGCCAGCAGTGAGCCAGCAAAAGAGACCCAGTACTTC
CASSEPAKETQYF
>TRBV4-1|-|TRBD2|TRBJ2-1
TGCGCCAGCAGCCAAGATTTCCTAGCGGGCCATAGCTCCTACAATGAGCAGTTCTTC
CASSQDFLAGHSSYNEQFF
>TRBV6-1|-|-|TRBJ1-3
TGTGCCAGCAGGAAAATGACACTTCACACCATATATTTT
CASRKMTLHTIYF
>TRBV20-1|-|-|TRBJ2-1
TGCAGTGCTAGAGATTTTCGCCCGGGGTCCTACAATGAGCAGTTCTTC
CSARDFRPGSYNEQFF
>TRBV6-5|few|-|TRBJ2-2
TGTGCCAGCAGTAGATGGACCCACACCGGGGAGCTGTTTTTT
CASSRWTHTGELFF
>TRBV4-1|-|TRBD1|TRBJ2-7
TGCGCCAGCAGCTTGCAACCGGGACAGGGAGCCTACGAGCAGTACTTC
CASSLQPGQGAYEQYF